These 20 T cell receptor beta chains originate from one sample sequenced in a study of CD8+ T cells in alopecia areata. RNA was isolated and reverse transcribed to cDNA, the sequencing template. TCRdb's copy holds only in-frame clones and misses some; the assay was immunoSEQ multiplex PCR. Here the sample spans 100,000 to 150,000 clones, approximately 58% being singletons. The source material was CD4+ T cells sorted from blood, sampled at week 0. The origin of the receptors is a human donor with alopecia areata.

The genes are TRBV10-3 and TRBJ1-5; a possible D gene is TRBD1 (5 bases). The CDR3 runs 17 residues. CDR1 and CDR2 (germline): ENHRY, SYGVKD. The germline V and J ends were trimmed by 4 bases and 0 bases, with 16 bases remaining between them. Here the CDR3 reads CAISGGSGTDSNQPQHF. The DNA of the CDR3 is TGTGCCATCAGTGGGGGTTCGGGGACTGATAGCAATCAGCCCCAGCATTTT.

This clone turned up a few times. This rearrangement joins TRBV27 to TRBJ2-3; tentatively, D is TRBD2 (6 bases). CDR3 length equals 15 residues. The germline V gene encodes CDR1 MNHEY and CDR2 SMNVEV (reference sequence). Trimming pared 2 bases from V and 3 bases from J, leaving 12 bases between. CDR3 region: CASSLDAGGTDTQYF. The CDR3 DNA follows: TGTGCCAGCAGTTTAGACGCCGGGGGAACAGATACGCAGTATTTT.

The chain joins TRBV27 to TRBJ1-4, with TRBD1 matching over 7 bases. The V gene's germline CDR1 is MNHEY and CDR2 SMNVEV (reference sequence). V dropped 3 bases and J dropped 7; count of bases not matched to a gene: 2. This CDR3 has 13 amino acids. The CDR3 DNA reads as TGTGCCAGCAGTTTGGACAGGAGTGAAAAACTGTTTTTT. Its translation: CASSLDRSEKLFF.

This clone was observed a handful of times. The chain has TRBV5-1 and TRBJ2-7, with 10 bases identical to TRBD2. The germline V gene has CDR1 SGHRS and CDR2 YFSETQ. The V segment lost 0 bases and the J segment 5 bases; nucleotides outside the gene matches: 8. This CDR3 contains 16 residues. The CDR3 DNA is TGCGCCAGCAGCTTGGCCATCGGGACTAGCGTCGACGAGCAGTACTTC. Its protein is CASSLAIGTSVDEQYF.

The chain uses TRBV5-6 and TRBJ1-1; a possible D gene is TRBD1 (6 bases). The germline gives CDR1 SGHDT, CDR2 YYEEEE. This CDR3 has 14 amino acids. Trimming removed 4 bases at V and 5 bases at J, with 15 bases between. CDR3 region: CASSPSARGTEAFF. In DNA form, the CDR3 reads TGTGCCAGCAGCCCATCGGCCAGGGGAACTGAAGCTTTCTTT.

The rearrangement uses TRBV6-5 and TRBJ1-5; 7 nucleotides align to TRBD1. J gave up 4 bases and V 4 bases, and 1 base lay outside the gene matches. Germline CDR1 MNHEY, CDR2 SVGAGI. The CDR3 loop spans 13 amino acids. The CDR3 bases are TGTGCCAGCAGTTGGGACAGAAATCAGCCCCAGCATTTT. The encoded protein is CASSWDRNQPQHF.

The chain carries TRBV18 and TRBJ2-3; TRBD2 matches 7 bases. V shed 6 bases, J shed 5 bases, and the junction held 11 bases outside the gene matches. CDR3 length: 15 amino acids. Germline values: CDR1 KGHSH, CDR2 LQKENI. The CDR3: CASSTRAGDGDTQYF. The CDR3 DNA is TGTGCCAGCTCGACCCGCGCGGGAGATGGAGATACGCAGTATTTT.

The chain uses TRBV5-6 and TRBJ2-4, with a possible D match to TRBD2 (5 bases). The CDR3 spans 16 residues. Germline lookup yields CDR1 SGHDT and CDR2 YYEEEE. Trimming took 7 bases from V and 0 from J, leaving 17 bases between them. CDR3 nucleotide sequence: TGTGCCAGCCACTACTCATCGGGGTTAGCCAAAAACATTCAGTACTTC. This sequence encodes CASHYSSGLAKNIQYF.

This clone was seen only once. This sequence joins TRBV15 and TRBJ2-5; possibly TRBD2 for D (5 bases). V was trimmed by 8 bases and J by 7 bases, leaving 20 bases between them. The germline V gene encodes CDR1 LNHNV and CDR2 YYDKDF (reference sequence). The CDR3 sequence is 14 residues long. The CDR3 region has the DNA TGTGCCACCGAGGCGGACTCCCGAGGAGGGACCCAGTACTTC. It specifies CATEADSRGGTQYF.

This clone was observed a few times. The chain uses TRBV7-9 and TRBJ1-4; TRBD1 matches at 8 bases. V dropped 4 bases and J dropped 4; count of bases not matched to a gene: 14. CDR3 size: 18 residues. Germline CDR1 SEHNR, CDR2 FQNEAQ (reference sequence). Here the CDR3 DNA reads TGTGCCAGCAGCTCACACCGGATTCGGGACAGGAGTAATGAAAAACTGTTTTTT. Its translation: CASSSHRIRDRSNEKLFF.

In its sample, this clone was seen a few times. The J gene is TRBJ1-4, the V gene TRBV4-1, with a weak D call TRBD1 (6 bases). There are 13 residues in the CDR3. V was pared by 6 bases and J by 8 bases, with 13 bases between. From germline, CDR1 is MGHRA and CDR2 YSYEKL. The CDR3 sequence is CASRGPGVEKLFF. For the CDR3, the DNA is TGCGCCAGCAGGGGGCCAGGGGTCGAAAAACTGTTTTTT.

Here the CDR3 reads CASSLSGGQETQYF. The CDR3, as DNA: TGTGCCAGCAGCCTTAGCGGGGGACAAGAGACCCAGTACTTC. V gene TRBV7-9 combines with J gene TRBJ2-5; 9 bases are a match to TRBD2. CDR1 is SEHNR and CDR2 is FQNEAQ in the germline V gene (reference sequence). The CDR3 is made up of 14 amino acids. With 5 bases clipped from V and 2 bases from J, the junction kept 3 bases outside the gene matches.

This clone was counted only a few times. The chain couples TRBV2 to TRBJ2-3; 11 positions match TRBD2. Trimming removed 6 bases from V and 3 bases from J; junction bases left unmatched: 11. The CDR3 runs 17 residues. Germline-derived CDR1 and CDR2 are SNHLY and FYNNEI. In nucleotides, the CDR3 is TGTGCCAGCAGGGCAGAACGCGCTAGCGGGAGGACAGATACGCAGTATTTT. This translates into CASRAERASGRTDTQYF.

The rearrangement joins TRBV4-3 to TRBJ1-2, with TRBD1 identical over 11 bases. Germline CDR1 LGHNA, CDR2 YSLEER. This CDR3 has 16 residues. The V segment lost 1 base and the J segment 7 bases; nucleotides outside the gene matches: 8. This CDR3 reads CASSQVAGQGATGYTF. The CDR3 DNA follows: TGCGCCAGCAGCCAAGTCGCAGGACAGGGGGCGACTGGCTACACCTTC.

This chain joins TRBV20-1 and TRBJ2-1; tentatively, D is TRBD2 (6 bases). This CDR3 comprises 8 residues. Germline V gene lookup returns CDR1 DFQATT and CDR2 SNEGSKA (reference sequence). With 3 bases removed from V and 15 bases from J, the gap between germline ends came to 6 bases. The chain's CDR3 is CSAREGFF. CDR3 coding DNA: TGCAGTGCTAGGGAGGGGTTCTTC.

This chain joins TRBV2 and TRBJ1-1, with TRBD1 as a possible D gene (6 bases). Trimming shortened V by 7 bases and J by 6 bases, and 12 bases separated the two germline ends. The CDR3 is made up of 12 amino acids. CDR1 and CDR2 from the germline V gene are SNHLY and FYNNEI. This CDR3 is CASNREGAEAFF. CDR3 DNA sequence: TGTGCCAGCAACAGGGAAGGGGCTGAAGCTTTCTTT. The complete variable domain, with remaining parts taken from reference TRBV2 and TRBJ1-1, reads EPEVTQTPSHQVTQMGQEVILRCVPISNHLYFYWYRQILGQKVEFLVSFYNNEISEKSEIFDDQFSVERPDGSNFTLKIRSTKLEDSAMYFCASNREGAEAFFGQGTRLTVV.

This clone has only a few counts. This chain connects TRBV27 to TRBJ2-6, with D perhaps TRBD2 (6 bases). The V gene lost 3 bases and the J gene lost 0 bases, with 9 bases spanning the gap. The CDR3 is 16 residues long. Germline CDR1 is MNHEY and CDR2 is SMNVEV (reference sequence). Here the CDR3 reads CASSLGGLSGANVLTF. Here the CDR3 DNA reads TGTGCCAGCAGTTTGGGGGGACTCTCTGGGGCCAACGTCCTGACTTTC.

This chain connects TRBV7-9 to TRBJ1-1; D is unresolved. Germline V gene sequence: CDR1 SEHNR, CDR2 FQNEAQ (reference sequence). Trimming left V 5 bases short and J 2 bases short, with 9 bases between. The CDR3 sequence is 13 residues long. The CDR3 nucleotides read TGTGCCAGCAGCAAAGAGGCTAACACTGAAGCTTTCTTT. Translating it yields CASSKEANTEAFF. Filled out from reference TRBV7-9 and TRBJ1-1, the complete variable domain reads DTGVSQNPRHKITKRGQNVTFRCDPISEHNRLYWYRQTLGQGPEFLTYFQNEAQLEKSRLLSDRFSAERPKGSFSTLEIQRTEQGDSAMYLCASSKEANTEAFFGQGTRLTVV.

The chain recombines TRBV5-1 with TRBJ2-7; 9 bases are a match to TRBD1. With V trimmed by 4 bases and J by 5 bases, 10 bases remained unmatched. The CDR3 spans 15 residues. CDR1 and CDR2 (germline): SGHRS, YFSETQ. The CDR3 bases are TGCGCCAGCAGCCTGACGGGACAGGGTACCCACGAGCAGTACTTC. Translating gives CASSLTGQGTHEQYF.

The CDR3 reads CASSLVASRSYEQYF. CDR3 nucleotides: TGTGCCAGCAGCTTAGTGGCTAGCCGGTCCTACGAGCAGTACTTC. This chain uses TRBV7-2 with TRBJ2-7; TRBD2 is a possible D gene (5 bases). Looked up from germline, CDR1 is SGHTA and CDR2 is FQGNSA. Trimming took 1 base from V and 1 from J, leaving 11 bases between them. The CDR3 loop spans 15 amino acids.